This is a list of T cell receptor beta chains from one sample in a study of regulatory T cells in long-lasting Graves disease. MiXCR was run by TCRdb on the multiplex PCR reads, yielding one entry per CDR3 protein. The sample consists of hundreds of thousands of distinct CDR3 sequences, about 16% of them appearing once. These data also formed part of another study, on T cells in Graves' hyperthyroidism and ophthalmopathy.

Sequenced material: peripheral blood mononuclear cells (PBMCs), taken at new diagnosis, from a patient treated with antithyroid drugs. These TCRs come from a woman younger than 45 with Graves disease. CDR3s include the opening cysteine and the closing phenylalanine or tryptophan. D genes are given only for firm matches. Some rows have no size entry. The others give once, few or many, or a class for an expanded clone.

j_call cdr3_length clone_size d_call v_call cdr3_aa cdr3_nt
TRBJ2-2 14 few - TRBV5-1 CASSLSSFGGELFF TGCGCCAGCAGCTTGTCCAGCTTTGGCGGGGAGCTGTTTTTT
TRBJ2-1 14 few - TRBV25-1 CASSVSGTYNEQFF TGTGCCAGCAGTGTTTCAGGTACCTACAATGAGCAGTTCTTC
TRBJ2-1 18 - - TRBV6-1 CASRVWYLTGQRYNEQFF TGTGCCAGCAGGGTATGGTACTTAACGGGACAACGCTACAATGAGCAGTTCTTC
TRBJ1-1 16 - TRBD1 TRBV28 CASTGQTGPVYTEAFF TGTGCCAGCACCGGACAGACAGGGCCCGTTTACACTGAAGCTTTCTTT
TRBJ1-1 17 few - TRBV19 CASSQGLGTGTVRGRGF TGTGCCAGTAGTCAAGGTCTTGGTACCGGGACGGTCCGCGGGCGTGGCTTT
TRBJ2-7 12 - - TRBV14 CASSRETYEQYF TGTGCCAGCAGCAGGGAAACCTACGAGCAGTACTTC
TRBJ2-7 15 - - TRBV20-1 CSARERAERLDEQYF TGCAGTGCTAGAGAGCGAGCGGAGAGGCTCGACGAGCAGTACTTC
TRBJ1-6 16 - TRBD1 TRBV20-1 CSASTFQDRRNSPLHF TGCAGTGCTTCGACCTTCCAGGACAGGAGGAATTCACCCCTCCACTTT
TRBJ2-7 13 many TRBD1 TRBV2 CASSEQGAYEQYF TGTGCCAGCTCTGAACAGGGGGCCTACGAGCAGTACTTC
TRBJ1-4 15 many - TRBV20-1 CSARDRGVDDEKLFF TGCAGTGCTAGAGATCGTGGGGTGGATGATGAAAAACTGTTTTTT
TRBJ1-1 13 many - TRBV29-1 CSGARNLNTEAFF TGCAGCGGGGCGCGGAATTTGAACACTGAAGCTTTCTTT
TRBJ1-2 14 many - TRBV11-2 CASSFSPPTYGYTF TGTGCCAGCAGCTTTTCACCCCCAACCTATGGCTACACCTTC
TRBJ1-2 17 many TRBD1 TRBV19 CASGPGRRTGHFYGYTF TGTGCCAGTGGCCCCGGAAGGAGGACAGGCCACTTCTATGGCTACACCTTC
TRBJ2-1 15 - TRBD2 TRBV5-1 CASNGLAGFYNEQFF TGCGCCAGCAACGGCCTAGCGGGGTTCTACAATGAGCAGTTCTTC
TRBJ1-2 12 many - TRBV29-1 CSAPEFNYGYTF TGCAGCGCCCCAGAGTTCAACTATGGCTACACCTTC
TRBJ1-2 13 many TRBD1 TRBV29-1 CSDRTGQGYGYTF TGCAGCGACCGGACAGGACAAGGCTATGGCTACACCTTC
TRBJ2-7 11 - TRBD1 TRBV29-1 CSADRGSKQYF TGCAGCGCTGACAGGGGGAGCAAGCAGTACTTC
TRBJ1-2 14 few - TRBV7-9 CASSSGVLDYGYTF TGTGCCAGCAGCTCCGGGGTCCTTGACTATGGCTACACCTTC
TRBJ2-3 11 many - TRBV11-2 CASSLDYTQYF TGTGCCAGCAGCTTAGACTATACGCAGTATTTT
TRBJ1-2 15 many - TRBV28 CASSPPFSGAYGYTF TGTGCCAGCAGTCCCCCTTTTTCGGGGGCTTATGGCTACACCTTC
TRBJ1-3 15 - - TRBV28 CASSFRPASGNTVYF TGTGCCAGCAGTTTTAGACCGGCCTCTGGAAACACCGTATATTTT
TRBJ1-2 16 - TRBD1 TRBV19 CASSIAVLGTDYGYTF TGTGCCAGTAGTATCGCCGTCCTCGGGACAGACTATGGCTACACCTTC
TRBJ2-4 14 many - TRBV28 CASRSGPLFDIQYF TGTGCCAGCAGGTCGGGCCCGTTATTCGACATTCAGTACTTC
TRBJ2-1 13 many - TRBV2 CASSATRGAEQFF TGTGCCAGCAGTGCCACACGGGGGGCTGAGCAGTTCTTC
TRBJ2-3 16 few TRBD2 TRBV5-1 CASSLATSGSTDTQYF TGCGCCAGCAGCTTAGCAACTAGCGGTAGCACAGATACGCAGTATTTT
TRBJ2-7 13 once TRBD2 TRBV30 CAWRQGLAGEQYF TGTGCCTGGAGACAGGGACTAGCGGGGGAGCAGTACTTC
TRBJ2-7 14 many TRBD1 TRBV7-2 CASSPRTGIIEQYF TGTGCCAGCAGCCCCCGGACAGGGATTATCGAGCAGTACTTC
TRBJ1-1 14 - - TRBV29-1 CSGWVNSKITEAFF TGCAGCGGTTGGGTAAATTCAAAGATTACTGAAGCTTTCTTT
TRBJ2-2 16 - - TRBV5-1 CASRPPGSTDTGELFF TGCGCCAGCCGTCCCCCCGGGAGTACAGACACCGGGGAGCTGTTTTTT
TRBJ2-6 16 many - TRBV7-7 CASSLATGSGANVLTF TGTGCTAGCAGCTTAGCGACCGGCTCTGGGGCCAACGTCCTGACTTTC